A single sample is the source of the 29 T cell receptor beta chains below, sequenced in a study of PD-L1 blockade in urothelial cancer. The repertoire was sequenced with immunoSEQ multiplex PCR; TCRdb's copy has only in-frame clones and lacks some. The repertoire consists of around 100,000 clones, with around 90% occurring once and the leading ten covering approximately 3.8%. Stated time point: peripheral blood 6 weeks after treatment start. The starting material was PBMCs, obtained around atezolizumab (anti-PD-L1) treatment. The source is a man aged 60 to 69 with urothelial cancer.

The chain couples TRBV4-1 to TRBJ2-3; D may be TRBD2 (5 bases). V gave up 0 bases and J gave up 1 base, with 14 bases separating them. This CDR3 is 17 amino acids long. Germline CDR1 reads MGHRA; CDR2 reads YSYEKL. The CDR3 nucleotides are TGCGCCAGCAGCCAAGAGGGGTATCCGCGGGGCACAGATACGCAGTATTTT. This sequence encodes CASSQEGYPRGTDTQYF.

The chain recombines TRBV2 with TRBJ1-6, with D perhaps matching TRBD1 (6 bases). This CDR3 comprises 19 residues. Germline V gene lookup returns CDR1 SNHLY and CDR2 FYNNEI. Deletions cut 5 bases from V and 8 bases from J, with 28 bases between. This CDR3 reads CASSSDRRHSYRADSPLHF. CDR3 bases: TGTGCCAGCAGTAGCGACAGGAGACACAGCTATCGGGCCGATTCACCCCTCCACTTT.

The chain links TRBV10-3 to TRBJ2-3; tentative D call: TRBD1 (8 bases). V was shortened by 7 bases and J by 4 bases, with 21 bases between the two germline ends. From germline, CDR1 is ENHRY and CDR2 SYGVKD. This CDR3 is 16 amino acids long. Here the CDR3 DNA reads TGTGCCATCACCGACAGGGGCGATGGGAGGGCAGATACGCAGTATTTT. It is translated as CAITDRGDGRADTQYF.

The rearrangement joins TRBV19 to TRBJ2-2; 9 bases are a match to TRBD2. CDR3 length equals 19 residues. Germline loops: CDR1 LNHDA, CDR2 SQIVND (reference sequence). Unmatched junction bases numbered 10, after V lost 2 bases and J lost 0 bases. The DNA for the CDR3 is TGTGCCAGTAGTATACTAAGCGGGGGGAACTTCGCGAACACCGGGGAGCTGTTTTTT. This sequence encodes CASSILSGGNFANTGELFF.

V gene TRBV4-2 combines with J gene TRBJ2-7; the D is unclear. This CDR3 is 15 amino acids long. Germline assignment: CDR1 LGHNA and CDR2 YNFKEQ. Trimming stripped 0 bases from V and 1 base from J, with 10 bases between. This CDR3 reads CASSQDRLKSYEQYF. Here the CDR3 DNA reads TGTGCCAGCAGCCAAGACAGGTTAAAGTCCTACGAGCAGTACTTC.

This CDR3 is CASSVAMGATSGNTIYF. The DNA of the CDR3 is TGTGCCAGCAGCGTAGCAATGGGGGCGACCTCTGGAAACACCATATATTTT. The chain has TRBV9 and TRBJ1-3; tentative D call: TRBD1 (6 bases). The CDR3 covers 17 residues. CDR1 is SGDLS and CDR2 is YYNGEE in the germline V gene. Trimming pared 0 bases from V and 0 bases from J, leaving 13 bases between.

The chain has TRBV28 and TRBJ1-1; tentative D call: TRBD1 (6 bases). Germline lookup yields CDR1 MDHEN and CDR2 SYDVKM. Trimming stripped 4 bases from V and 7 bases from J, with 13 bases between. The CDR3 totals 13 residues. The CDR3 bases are TGTGCCAGCAGTTCCCGACAGGTCGTTGAAGCTTTCTTT. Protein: CASSSRQVVEAFF.

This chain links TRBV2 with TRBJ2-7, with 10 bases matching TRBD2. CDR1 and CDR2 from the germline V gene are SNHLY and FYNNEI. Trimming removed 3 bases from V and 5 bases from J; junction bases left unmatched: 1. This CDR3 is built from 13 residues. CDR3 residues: CASSDLAGDEQYF. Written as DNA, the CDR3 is TGTGCCAGCAGTGATCTAGCGGGAGACGAGCAGTACTTC.

CDR3 DNA sequence: TGTGCCAGCAGCGGAGGTCCCCCAGCGGGTCACAATGAGCAGTTCTTC. Translation: CASSGGPPAGHNEQFF. The chain carries TRBV9 and TRBJ2-1; perhaps TRBD2 as D (6 bases). The CDR3 is 16 residues long. Germline assignment: CDR1 SGDLS and CDR2 YYNGEE. V gave up 3 bases and J gave up 5 bases, with 18 bases separating them.

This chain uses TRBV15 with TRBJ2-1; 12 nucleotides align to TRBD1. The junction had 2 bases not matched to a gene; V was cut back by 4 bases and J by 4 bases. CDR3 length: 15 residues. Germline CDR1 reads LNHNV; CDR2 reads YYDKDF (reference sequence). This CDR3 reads CATSTGQGAYNEQFF. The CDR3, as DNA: TGTGCCACCAGCACGGGACAGGGGGCTTACAATGAGCAGTTCTTC. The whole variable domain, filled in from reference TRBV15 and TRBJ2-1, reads DAMVIQNPRYQVTQFGKPVTLSCSQTLNHNVMYWYQQKSSQAPKLLFHYYDKDFNNEADTPDNFQSRRPNTSFCFLDIRSPGLGDTAMYLCATSTGQGAYNEQFFGPGTRLTVL.

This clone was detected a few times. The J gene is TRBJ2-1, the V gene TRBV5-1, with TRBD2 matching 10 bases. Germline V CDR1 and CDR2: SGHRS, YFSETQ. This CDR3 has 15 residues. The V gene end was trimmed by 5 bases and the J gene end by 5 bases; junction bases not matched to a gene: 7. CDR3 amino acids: CASRTVAGGDNEQFF. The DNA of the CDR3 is TGCGCCAGCAGAACAGTAGCGGGGGGTGACAATGAGCAGTTCTTC.

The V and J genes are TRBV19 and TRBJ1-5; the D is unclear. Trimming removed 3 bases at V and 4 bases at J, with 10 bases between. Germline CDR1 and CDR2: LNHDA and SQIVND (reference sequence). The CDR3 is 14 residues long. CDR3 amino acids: CASSMSQVNQPQHF. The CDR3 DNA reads TGTGCCAGTAGTATGTCCCAGGTTAATCAGCCCCAGCATTTT.

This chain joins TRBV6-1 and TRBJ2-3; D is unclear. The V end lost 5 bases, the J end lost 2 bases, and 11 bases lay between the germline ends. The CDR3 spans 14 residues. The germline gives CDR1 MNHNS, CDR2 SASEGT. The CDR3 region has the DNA TGTGCCAGCAGTATGGCCAGTAACACAGATACGCAGTATTTT. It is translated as CASSMASNTDTQYF.

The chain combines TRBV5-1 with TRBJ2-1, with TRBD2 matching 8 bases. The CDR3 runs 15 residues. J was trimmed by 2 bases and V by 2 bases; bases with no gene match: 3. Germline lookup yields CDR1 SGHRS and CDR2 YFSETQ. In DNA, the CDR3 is TGCGCCAGCAGCTTACTAGCGGAGGCCTACAATGAGCAGTTCTTC. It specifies CASSLLAEAYNEQFF.

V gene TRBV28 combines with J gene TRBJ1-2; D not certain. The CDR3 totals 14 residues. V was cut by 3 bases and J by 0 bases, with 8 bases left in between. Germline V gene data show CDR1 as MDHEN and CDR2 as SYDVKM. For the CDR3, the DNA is TGTGCCAGCAGTTTCCACGGAGCTAACTATGGCTACACCTTC. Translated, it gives CASSFHGANYGYTF.

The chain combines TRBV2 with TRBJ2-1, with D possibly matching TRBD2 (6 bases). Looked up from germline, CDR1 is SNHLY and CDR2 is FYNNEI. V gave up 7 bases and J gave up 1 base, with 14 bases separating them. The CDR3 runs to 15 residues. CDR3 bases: TGTGCCAGCAAGTTGGCGGGACCGTCCTACAATGAGCAGTTCTTC. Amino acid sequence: CASKLAGPSYNEQFF.

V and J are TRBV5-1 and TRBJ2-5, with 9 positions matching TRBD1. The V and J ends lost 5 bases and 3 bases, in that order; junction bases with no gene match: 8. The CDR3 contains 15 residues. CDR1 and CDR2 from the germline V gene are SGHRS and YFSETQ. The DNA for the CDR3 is TGCGCCAGCAGACCTACAGGGGGCCCGGAAGAGACCCAGTACTTC. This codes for CASRPTGGPEETQYF.

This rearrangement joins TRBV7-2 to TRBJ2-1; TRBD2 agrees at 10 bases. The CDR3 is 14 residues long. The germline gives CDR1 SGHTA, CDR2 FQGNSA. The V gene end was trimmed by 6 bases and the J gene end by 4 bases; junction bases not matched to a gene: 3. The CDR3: CASSGLAEYNEQFF. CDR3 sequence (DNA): TGTGCCAGCAGTGGACTAGCGGAATACAATGAGCAGTTCTTC.

In nucleotides, the CDR3 is TGCGCCAGCAATAGGCGGGAAGAGACAGATACGCAGTATTTT. It translates to CASNRREETDTQYF. The chain couples TRBV5-1 to TRBJ2-3; possibly TRBD2 for D (6 bases). This CDR3 has 14 amino acids. V was pared by 6 bases and J by 3 bases, with 14 bases between. The V gene's germline CDR1 is SGHRS and CDR2 YFSETQ.

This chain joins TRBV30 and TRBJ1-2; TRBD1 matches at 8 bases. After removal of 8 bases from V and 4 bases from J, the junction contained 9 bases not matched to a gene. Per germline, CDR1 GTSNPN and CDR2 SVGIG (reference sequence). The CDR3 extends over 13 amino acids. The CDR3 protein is CAGGSGGGYGYTF. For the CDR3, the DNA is TGTGCCGGGGGGTCAGGGGGCGGCTATGGCTACACCTTC. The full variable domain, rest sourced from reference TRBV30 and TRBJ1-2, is SQTIHQWPATLVQPVGSPLSLECTVEGTSNPNLYWYRQAAGRGLQLLFYSVGIGQISSEVPQNLSASRPQDRQFILSSKKLLLSDSGFYLCAGGSGGGYGYTFGSGTRLTVV.

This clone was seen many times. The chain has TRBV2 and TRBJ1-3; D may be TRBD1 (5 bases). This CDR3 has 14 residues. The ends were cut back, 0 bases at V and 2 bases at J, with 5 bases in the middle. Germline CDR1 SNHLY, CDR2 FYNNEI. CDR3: CASSEAGPGNTIYF. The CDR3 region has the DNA TGTGCCAGCAGTGAAGCGGGGCCTGGAAACACCATATATTTT.

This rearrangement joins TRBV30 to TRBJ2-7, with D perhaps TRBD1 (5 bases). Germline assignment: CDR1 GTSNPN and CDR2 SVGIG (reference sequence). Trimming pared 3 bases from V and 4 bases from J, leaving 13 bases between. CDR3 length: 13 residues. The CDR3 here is CAWSRKQGYEQYF. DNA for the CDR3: TGTGCCTGGAGCCGAAAGCAGGGATACGAGCAGTACTTC.

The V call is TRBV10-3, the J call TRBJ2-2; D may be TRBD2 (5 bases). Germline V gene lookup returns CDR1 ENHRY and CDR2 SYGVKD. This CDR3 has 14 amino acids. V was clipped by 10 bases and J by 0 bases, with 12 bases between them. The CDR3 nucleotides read TGTGCCACCGGGGATCACGCGAACACCGGGGAGCTGTTTTTT. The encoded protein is CATGDHANTGELFF.

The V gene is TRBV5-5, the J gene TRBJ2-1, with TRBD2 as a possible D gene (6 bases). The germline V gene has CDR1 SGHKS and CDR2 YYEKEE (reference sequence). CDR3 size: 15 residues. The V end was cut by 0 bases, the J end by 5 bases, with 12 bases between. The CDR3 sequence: CASSLVVAANNEQFF. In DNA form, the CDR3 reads TGTGCCAGCAGCTTGGTGGTAGCGGCCAACAATGAGCAGTTCTTC.

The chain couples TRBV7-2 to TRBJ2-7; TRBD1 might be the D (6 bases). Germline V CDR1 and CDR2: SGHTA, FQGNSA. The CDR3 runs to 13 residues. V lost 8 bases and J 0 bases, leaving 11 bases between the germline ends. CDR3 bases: TGTGCCAGCGGAAGGACAGCCTCCTACGAGCAGTACTTC. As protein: CASGRTASYEQYF.

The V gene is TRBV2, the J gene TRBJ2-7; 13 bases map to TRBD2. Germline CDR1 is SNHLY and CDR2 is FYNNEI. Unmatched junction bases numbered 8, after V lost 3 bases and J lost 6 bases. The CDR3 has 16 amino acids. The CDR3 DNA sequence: TGTGCCAGCAGTGATAGGACTAGCGGGAGTTTGAGCGAGCAGTACTTC. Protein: CASSDRTSGSLSEQYF.

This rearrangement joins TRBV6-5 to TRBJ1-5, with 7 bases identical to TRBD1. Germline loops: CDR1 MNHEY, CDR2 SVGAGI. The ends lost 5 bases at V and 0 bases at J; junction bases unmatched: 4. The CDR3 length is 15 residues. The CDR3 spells CASSRDSYSNQPQHF. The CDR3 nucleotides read TGTGCCAGCAGTCGGGACAGTTATAGCAATCAGCCCCAGCATTTT.

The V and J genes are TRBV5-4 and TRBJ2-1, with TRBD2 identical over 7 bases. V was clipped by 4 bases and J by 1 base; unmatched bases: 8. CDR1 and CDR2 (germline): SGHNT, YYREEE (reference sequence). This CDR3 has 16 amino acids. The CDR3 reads CASSAGTTQSYNEQFF. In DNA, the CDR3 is TGTGCCAGCAGCGCAGGGACTACCCAATCCTACAATGAGCAGTTCTTC.

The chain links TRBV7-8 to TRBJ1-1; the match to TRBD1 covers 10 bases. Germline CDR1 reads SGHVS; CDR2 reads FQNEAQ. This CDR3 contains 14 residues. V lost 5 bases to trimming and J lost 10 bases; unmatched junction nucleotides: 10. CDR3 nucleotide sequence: TGTGCCAGCAGCCAGCCGGGACAGGGGATTGTAGCTTTCTTT. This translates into CASSQPGQGIVAFF. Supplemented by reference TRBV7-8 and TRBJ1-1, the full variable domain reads GAGVSQSPRYKVAKRGQDVALRCDPISGHVSLFWYQQALGQGPEFLTYFQNEAQLDKSGLPSDRFFAERPEGSVSTLKIQRTQQEDSAVYLCASSQPGQGIVAFFGQGTRLTVV.